The sequence of this T cell receptor (beta chain) was determined in a study of cytomegalovirus exposure and HLA in healthy donors listed by TCRdb under 2017. In the study overall: According to an earlier analysis of several hundred of the donors, 150 million to 200 million T cells yielded some 110 million unique TCR beta sequences and about 300 Gb of sequence data. The study aimed to test whether signatures of past pathogen exposure could be identified by cataloging public T cell receptors. Donor age, sex, ethnicity and CMV serostatus were compiled alongside the repertoire data. Among under 450 genotyped donors of the cohort, an average of roughly 240,000 unique TCR beta nucleotide sequences were sequenced per donor, about a sixth of them non-productive. All discovery cohort repertoires had been generated on a single sequencing platform. A separate validation cohort of some 130 different subjects was used in addition to the approximately 670-subject first cohort. Using immunosequencing, the study profiled T cell repertoires from 550 to 750 subjects and related those repertoires to cytomegalovirus serostatus. In an earlier analysis of a few hundred of the donors, high-throughput TCR beta sequencing was used to judge whether each TCR beta V gene segment behaved as functional or pseudogenic. In a later analysis, previously published TCR beta repertoires from 670 or so donors were re-analyzed and high-resolution HLA genotyping was added so that TCR occurrence patterns could be studied. Rather than using new phenotypic data, the later analysis identified candidate immune exposures from TCR beta sequences and from how often those sequences occurred across donors. High-throughput TCR immunosequencing, statistical association of individual TCRs with disease status, and machine learning were combined to predict cytomegalovirus infection status. The number of typed donors differed by locus: roughly 629-640 for A, B, C, DRB1 and DQB1; some 500 for DQA1; 606 for DPA1; and roughly 470 for DPB1. Five DR-DQ haplotypes were handled as single units for association and clustering because linkage in the cohort was strong. About 280 gigabases of sequencing data and around 85 million unique TCR sequences made up an early release that covered approximately 620 HLA-typed donors. Genome-wide SNP genotypes for about 65% of the 666 donors were used in a later genetic analysis, which treated that subset as a discovery cohort. HLA typing included class I and class II loci at four-digit resolution. Of the roughly 400 genotyped donors, 75% to 85% were placed in the genetic ancestry cluster associated with self-reported Caucasian donors.

The CDR3 sequence holds 16 residues, the cysteine and phenylalanine included. The CDR3 DNA has 48 bases and is translated from base 1. The germline V gene (reference sequence) provides CDR1 SEHNR and CDR2 FQNEAQ. Ends trimmed: V by 5 bases, J by 4 bases; bases unmatched to a gene: 13. What the study reported, not specific to this receptor: It was suggested by the authors that the approach could potentially be generalized to other disease states and immunological phenotypes. In both the original and validation cohorts, the classifier was reported to diagnose cytomegalovirus status with high specificity and sensitivity. This cohort had only TCR beta chains sequenced, and the lack of alpha or paired-chain data limited which features could be detected. In vitro tests confirmed that a few of the cytomegalovirus-associated TCR beta chains recognize cytomegalovirus antigens. Because counts were too low, approximately 15 rarely observed V segments, including chromosome 9 orphons, were excluded from the earlier analysis of fewer than 650 of the donors. An association between a missense DCLRE1C variant and V-gene and J-gene trimming of TCR beta chains was found in a later genetic analysis and replicated in an independent cohort. In a later analysis, most CMV-associated TCR beta chains were found to appear HLA-restricted, with HLA associations seemingly driven largely by CMV exposure. The sequencing pipeline was judged likely to have produced a cluster of highly shared sequence variants as a technical artifact. The study gave a list of 150 to 200 TCR beta chains associated with cytomegalovirus. According to a later analysis, TCR association rates differed among HLA loci, with DRB1 alleles showing the most associated TCRs and HLA-C alleles showing the fewest. Across donors, most TCR sequences were observed very rarely, whereas some public TCRs were present in many individuals. Specific HLA alleles were associated with 15,000 to 20,000 TCR beta sequences at a false discovery rate of 0.05 in a later analysis. When HLA alleles, especially DR and DQ, strongly co-occurred, attributing TCR associations to individual alleles was difficult. In a later analysis, HLA-associated TCR beta chains showed more clonal expansion and lower generation probabilities than non-associated chains that were equally common. Some IMGT-functional V segments, including TRBV6-2 and TRBV6-3, could not be distinguished by the 87-base-pair reads and were therefore excluded. Presence/absence analyses assumed roughly uniform sequencing depth across donors, an assumption that may not hold. Linkage disequilibrium might explain the correlated functional status among segregating V segments, but an unknown experimental factor could not be excluded. According to a later analysis, parvovirus B19, influenza, CMV and Epstein-Barr virus appeared linked to several top co-occurrence clusters. An earlier analysis of approximately 600 of the donors showed that most TCR beta V segments appeared in productive rearrangements either about 87% or about 30% of the time, which broadly matched IMGT annotations. Because some donors lacked HLA typing at each locus, the association tests relied only on the typed subset. For the cohort, immune exposure information was limited to CMV serostatus. A further reported finding was that TCR beta sequences accurately predicted the HLA-A and HLA-B alleles for most subjects in the first cohort. Compared with the roughly 600-donor mean, donors in an Asian-associated ancestry cluster had fewer N-insertions in productive TCRs, according to a later genetic analysis.

As for this clone: Its recognized antigen is unknown. No per-base quality is available; no much larger clone lies one base away.

Library preparation used the immunoSEQ multiplex PCR assay. For the multiplex PCR, a mixture combining 60 forward primers for TCR Vbeta segments and 13 reverse primers for TCR Jbeta segments was used. Amplification of the CDR3 region of rearranged TCR beta genes was performed with a multiplex PCR assay on genomic DNA. On the Illumina HiSeq System, the amplified TCR beta libraries were sequenced as 87-base-pair reads. Concerning the study's data processing: In a later analysis, approximately 74 million unique TCR beta chains were counted across the 500 to 700 repertoires, and roughly 11 million of these chains were shared by at least two donors. Raw reads were error-corrected and collapsed into unique sequences with a nearest-neighbor algorithm that merged closely related sequences to remove PCR and sequencing errors. To assign V, D and J gene segments, CDR3 sequences were aligned to IMGT reference sequences. Each retained sequence needed at least a six-nucleotide match to both a V gene segment and a J gene segment. A rearrangement was called productive if the CDR3 had no stop codons and remained in frame with V and J, and every other rearrangement was called non-productive. CDR3 was defined by IMGT convention, running from the second conserved V-encoded cysteine to the conserved J-encoded phenylalanine. In an earlier analysis of 550 to 650 of the donors, sequences lacking an unambiguous match to a single V gene segment were excluded. In an earlier analysis of several hundred of the donors, a V segment was called functional when productive rearrangements were above 56.7%, and segregating when the standard deviation between donors exceeded 5%. A statistical classification framework was built for diagnosing cytomegalovirus status from the catalog of TCR beta chain sequences. V and J gene assignment, in a later analysis, came from comparing TCR nucleotide sequences with IMGT/GENE-DB human TR gene sequences. In a later analysis, CDR3 sequences and most-parsimonious VDJ recombination scenarios were assigned using the TCRdist pipeline. In a later analysis, each TCR beta chain was defined by its CDR3 amino acid sequence together with its V-gene family, and reads lacking a unique V-gene family were excluded. A later analysis removed 500 to 600 highly shared, low-generation-probability nucleotide sequences to deal with suspected cross-contamination and a sequencing artifact. In a later analysis, a clonal expansion index was calculated for each public chain from normalized within-repertoire ranks of inferred template counts. A later analysis computed generation probabilities with a VDJ recombination model fitted to out-of-frame rearrangements, and checked the results against IGoR. Hypergeometric tests were used in a later analysis to score TCR-TCR, TCR-HLA and TCR-CMV co-occurrence, with a repertoire-size bias correction applied to the TCR pairs. A later analysis estimated false discovery rates by permuting HLA or CMV assignments 20 times. In a later analysis, co-occurring TCRs were grouped with DBSCAN, and TCRdist sequence similarity was added when clustering was performed within HLA-allele-positive subsets. For co-occurrence clustering, repertoires with fewer than 30,000 or more than 120,000 public chains were excluded, along with roughly 5 repertoires with anomalous nucleotide sharing. TCRdb carries this immuneACCESS record with in-frame sequences only. Its versions omit some clonotypes, under half of them owing to an unresolved V gene in the studies checked, with the rest unexplained. The D gene and trimming were derived from the DNA, and the V and J assignments and clone size from that table. Present in this sample are about 160,000 clones, 70% to 80% of which were seen just once. 3.5% of the sample lies in the top ten.

In total, approximately 700 healthy bone marrow donors made up the cohort. All cohort members were sampled while nominally healthy, although unrecorded immune exposures were likely present. CMV serostatus was positive for about 290 and negative for about 50% of the roughly 670 cohort members, and was not recorded for this donor. Every donor gave a peripheral blood sample, and the peripheral blood mononuclear cells from that sample were used for TCR beta sequencing. Genomic DNA extraction from the blood cell samples was performed with the Qiagen DNeasy Blood Extraction Kit. The V and J genes are TRBV7-9 and TRBJ2-7, with TRBD2 identical over 8 junction bases. The TCR originated in a human donor in good health. Sequenced material: PBMCs. The CDR3 protein: CASSPYTGGGLYEQYF. In nucleotide form, the sequence is TGTGCCAGCAGCCCTTACACAGGCGGGGGGTTGTACGAGCAGTACTTC.